These 27 T cell receptor beta chains came from one sample sequenced in a study of blood T cells in healthy people across ages. A sample-barcoded 5' primer and a J-beta primer mix were used in a second PCR of about 7 to 11 cycles. TCRdb re-called the 5' RACE reads through MiXCR, storing one row per CDR3 protein. Of 800,000 to 950,000 distinct CDR3 sequences detected, 45% to 50% appear once; the ten largest clones hold under 15%. The sample comprised blood. These receptors were taken from a man aged 30 to 45 in good health.

The rearrangement uses TRBV4-1 and TRBJ2-1; D unresolved. CDR3 length: 16 amino acids. The V end lost 4 bases, the J end lost 2 bases, and 15 bases lay between the germline ends. Germline CDR1 is MGHRA and CDR2 is YSYEKL. In DNA form, the CDR3 reads TGCGCCAGCAGCCCTCGTCCCCTCCCCCCCTACAATGAGCAGTTCTTC. Protein product: CASSPRPLPPYNEQFF.

V is TRBV4-3 and J is TRBJ1-2; the D is unclear. Germline V lookup: CDR1 LGHNA, CDR2 YSLEER. V lost 2 bases to trimming and J lost 6 bases, with 16 bases between them. This CDR3 contains 15 residues. The CDR3 DNA follows: TGCGCCAGCAGCCAACAGGAAGCGACTCTCAATGGCTACACCTTC. It translates to CASSQQEATLNGYTF.

The V call is TRBV4-3, the J call TRBJ2-1; TRBD2 aligns across 10 bases. Germline V gene sequence: CDR1 LGHNA, CDR2 YSLEER. The length of the CDR3 is 17 residues. Trimming cost V 5 bases and J 1 base; bases outside gene matches: 8. This chain's CDR3 is CASSASTSGVSYNEQFF. Here the CDR3 DNA reads TGCGCCAGCAGCGCCTCCACTAGCGGGGTATCCTACAATGAGCAGTTCTTC.

This sequence joins TRBV15 and TRBJ1-2, with TRBD1 matching over 8 bases. J lost 4 bases, V lost 0 bases, and 7 bases had no gene match. The CDR3 spans 16 residues. The germline gives CDR1 LNHNV, CDR2 YYDKDF (reference sequence). The CDR3 reads CATSRDAGGVSYGYTF. DNA of the CDR3: TGTGCCACCAGCAGAGACGCAGGGGGCGTGAGCTATGGCTACACCTTC. Full variable domain (outside the CDR3, taken from reference TRBV15 and TRBJ1-2): DAMVIQNPRYQVTQFGKPVTLSCSQTLNHNVMYWYQQKSSQAPKLLFHYYDKDFNNEADTPDNFQSRRPNTSFCFLDIRSPGLGDTAMYLCATSRDAGGVSYGYTFGSGTRLTVV.

This clonotype was recorded a few times. The V and J genes are TRBV4-1 and TRBJ2-7; TRBD2 might be the D (5 bases). CDR3 length: 14 amino acids. V lost 0 bases and J lost 6, with 12 bases in between. From germline, CDR1 is MGHRA and CDR2 YSYEKL. The DNA for the CDR3 is TGCGCCAGCAGCCAAGAGGACTCCGACGGCGAGCAGTACTTC. Its translation is CASSQEDSDGEQYF.

This chain joins TRBV29-1 and TRBJ2-3; a possible D gene is TRBD1 (6 bases). The germline V gene has CDR1 SQVTM and CDR2 ANQGSEA. CDR3 length: 16 amino acids. V dropped 1 base and J dropped 3 bases, with 17 bases sitting between them. The CDR3 region is CSVEVGMDRVTDTQYF. The CDR3 nucleotides read TGCAGCGTTGAAGTAGGAATGGACAGAGTGACAGATACGCAGTATTTT.

V and J are TRBV18 and TRBJ1-2; no clear D. Germline V gene sequence: CDR1 KGHSH, CDR2 LQKENI. The CDR3 sequence is 13 residues long. Between the trimmed V and J ends, which lost 6 bases and 2 bases, there was a span of 10 bases. DNA of the CDR3: TGTGCCAGCTCCCCCGTTGGGAACTATGGCTACACCTTC. Its protein product is CASSPVGNYGYTF.

This chain joins TRBV20-1 and TRBJ2-7; no reliable D call. Trimming removed 0 bases from V and 1 base from J, with 13 bases in between. Per germline, CDR1 DFQATT and CDR2 SNEGSKA (reference sequence). The CDR3 is 15 residues long. The CDR3 region is CSARDRARRSYEQYF. CDR3 in DNA: TGCAGTGCTAGAGATCGGGCCCGGCGGTCCTACGAGCAGTACTTC.

The table lists this clonotype with many counts. V usage is TRBV20-1 and J usage is TRBJ2-7; perhaps D is TRBD1 or TRBD2 (6 bases each). The CDR3 sequence is 15 residues long. V lost 0 bases and J lost 3, with 15 bases in between. CDR1 and CDR2 from the germline V gene are DFQATT and SNEGSKA (reference sequence). The CDR3 is CSAREGGGQVYEQYF. The CDR3 DNA reads TGCAGTGCTAGAGAAGGAGGGGGTCAGGTCTACGAGCAGTACTTC.

This clonotype was seen once. A much larger clone sits a single nucleotide away, making a read error possible. J is TRBJ2-5 and V is TRBV5-1; TRBD2 aligns across 9 bases. The V gene end was trimmed by 4 bases and the J gene end by 4 bases; junction bases not matched to a gene: 5. The CDR3 covers 14 residues. Germline V lookup: CDR1 SGHRS, CDR2 YFSETQ. CDR3: CASSVSGGRETQYF. CDR3 bases: TGCGCCAGCAGCGTTAGCGGGGGACGAGAGACCCAGTACTTC.

The chain joins TRBV20-1 to TRBJ1-6; D is perhaps TRBD1 (6 bases). From germline, CDR1 is DFQATT and CDR2 SNEGSKA (reference sequence). The CDR3 runs 13 residues. Trimming cost V 6 bases and J 8 bases, with 14 bases left between them. CDR3 DNA sequence: TGCAGTGCCAACAGAGGGGGGGATTCACCCCTCCACTTT. Translating it yields CSANRGGDSPLHF.

The gene calls are TRBV5-6 and TRBJ1-5; weak D call: TRBD1 (5 bases). The CDR3 runs 15 residues. V was clipped by 2 bases and J by 0 bases, with 9 bases between them. Germline assignment: CDR1 SGHDT and CDR2 YYEEEE. CDR3 region: CASSFIQDSNQPQHF. In DNA, the CDR3 is TGTGCCAGCAGCTTCATACAGGATAGCAATCAGCCCCAGCATTTT.

The CDR3, as DNA: TGTGTCTCTTCGGGGTCCTCCTACGAGCAGTACTTC. Translation: CVSSGSSYEQYF. The chain recombines TRBV11-2 with TRBJ2-7; tentatively, D is TRBD2 (5 bases). The CDR3 totals 12 residues. Per germline, CDR1 SGHAT and CDR2 FQNNGV.

The chain uses TRBV9 and TRBJ2-1; the match to TRBD1 covers 7 bases. In germline, CDR1 is SGDLS, CDR2 YYNGEE. This CDR3 contains 13 residues. V shed 3 bases, J shed 8 bases, and the junction held 5 bases outside the gene matches. The CDR3 here is CASSEGQYDEQFF. CDR3 nucleotide sequence: TGTGCCAGCAGCGAGGGACAGTACGATGAGCAGTTCTTC.

This clonotype occurred many times. The J gene is TRBJ2-3, the V gene TRBV7-3; perhaps D is TRBD1 or TRBD2 (5 bases each). V was pared by 4 bases and J by 5 bases, with 19 bases between. Germline V gives CDR1 SGHTA, CDR2 FQGTGA. This CDR3 comprises 16 residues. The CDR3 DNA reads as TGTGCCAGCAGCTGGTCCGGGGCGGGTGGACGAGATACGCAGTATTTT. It yields the protein CASSWSGAGGRDTQYF.

This rearrangement joins TRBV6-2 or TRBV6-3 to TRBJ1-5, with D possibly TRBD1 on 5 matching bases. The germline V gene encodes CDR1 MNHEY and CDR2 SVGEGT. The CDR3 loop spans 16 amino acids. Trimming took 2 bases from V and 4 from J, leaving 15 bases between them. CDR3: CASSYPRGGSNQPQHF. In DNA form, the CDR3 reads TGTGCCAGCAGTTACCCGAGGGGCGGATCAAATCAGCCCCAGCATTTT.

V usage is TRBV20-1 and J usage is TRBJ1-4; D is ambiguous. Trimming cost V 4 bases and J 8 bases, with 23 bases left between them. The CDR3 extends over 16 amino acids. CDR1 is DFQATT, CDR2 SNEGSKA, per germline (reference sequence). The CDR3 region is CSAKDTDRVDEEKLFF. CDR3 bases: TGCAGTGCTAAAGATACGGACCGGGTGGATGAGGAAAAACTGTTTTTT.

This clonotype was observed a few times. V usage is TRBV20-1 and J usage is TRBJ1-2; TRBD1 matches at 9 bases. Germline V gene data show CDR1 as DFQATT and CDR2 as SNEGSKA (reference sequence). CDR3 size: 12 residues. The ends lost 7 bases at V and 6 bases at J; junction bases unmatched: 6. The CDR3 here is CSGTDRGDGYTF. The CDR3 DNA follows: TGCAGTGGGACGGACAGGGGAGATGGCTACACCTTC.

V usage is TRBV4-2 and J usage is TRBJ2-7, with 8 nucleotides matching TRBD2. Germline trimming cut 3 bases from V and 2 bases from J; bases unmatched to any gene: 6. Germline lookup yields CDR1 LGHNA and CDR2 YNFKEQ. This CDR3 spans 15 amino acids. The chain's CDR3 is CASSHGRAGAYEQYF. In nucleotides, the CDR3 is TGTGCCAGCAGCCACGGACGAGCGGGGGCCTACGAGCAGTACTTC.

The chain combines TRBV6-2 or TRBV6-3 with TRBJ2-1; 8 nucleotides align to TRBD2. The length of the CDR3 is 16 residues. V shed 6 bases, J shed 0 bases, and the junction held 7 bases outside the gene matches. Per germline, CDR1 MNHEY and CDR2 SVGEGT. The CDR3 sequence is CASRSSGVSSYNEQFF. CDR3 sequence (DNA): TGTGCCAGCAGGAGTAGCGGGGTGAGCTCCTACAATGAGCAGTTCTTC.

This clonotype was counted a few times. This rearrangement joins TRBV28 to TRBJ2-7; D is undetermined. This CDR3 has 11 amino acids. CDR1 is MDHEN and CDR2 is SYDVKM in the germline V gene. The V end was cut by 6 bases, the J end by 3 bases, with 6 bases between. In nucleotides, the CDR3 is TGTGCCAGCAGGTCGCACTACGAGCAGTACTTC. Translation gives CASRSHYEQYF.

The rearrangement uses TRBV2 and TRBJ2-3; 7 nucleotides align to TRBD1. The junction had 9 bases not matched to a gene; V was cut back by 8 bases and J by 4 bases. The CDR3 runs to 14 residues. Looked up from germline, CDR1 is SNHLY and CDR2 is FYNNEI. CDR3 residues: CASFDRVEADTQYF. As DNA, the CDR3 is TGTGCCAGCTTTGACAGGGTGGAGGCAGATACGCAGTATTTT.

This clonotype was recorded at least ten times. The V and J genes are TRBV14 and TRBJ2-5; possibly TRBD2 for D (6 bases). There are 17 residues in the CDR3. V dropped 4 bases and J dropped 0 bases, with 18 bases sitting between them. CDR1 SGHDN and CDR2 FVKESK come from the germline V gene. DNA of the CDR3: TGTGCCAGCAGCCTGTCCGGAGGGATCCGGTACCAAGAGACCCAGTACTTC. Its translation: CASSLSGGIRYQETQYF.

This clonotype was seen a few times. This rearrangement joins TRBV5-1 to TRBJ2-7, with TRBD1 identical over 7 bases. V shed 0 bases, J shed 2 bases, and the junction held 11 bases outside the gene matches. The CDR3 runs to 17 residues. CDR1 is SGHRS and CDR2 is YFSETQ in the germline V gene. Written as DNA, the CDR3 is TGCGCCAGCAGCTTGGGGCCGCTAGACCAGGGGGCCTACGAGCAGTACTTC. Translated, it gives CASSLGPLDQGAYEQYF.

This clonotype was observed a handful of times. The chain links TRBV10-3 to TRBJ1-5, with D perhaps TRBD1 (6 bases). Germline CDR1 reads ENHRY; CDR2 reads SYGVKD. The CDR3 runs 14 residues. The V gene lost 3 bases and the J gene lost 1 base, with 7 bases spanning the gap. In DNA form, the CDR3 reads TGTGCCATCAGTGATACAGGGAGCAATCAGCCCCAGCATTTT. Translated: CAISDTGSNQPQHF.

J is TRBJ1-5 and V is TRBV9; no firm D call. The CDR3 has 13 amino acids. The V and J ends lost 0 bases and 5 bases respectively, with 6 bases between them. Germline V gene sequence: CDR1 SGDLS, CDR2 YYNGEE. The CDR3 DNA is TGTGCCAGCAGCGTAGATGGAGATCAGCCCCAGCATTTT. Translated: CASSVDGDQPQHF.

The chain has TRBV5-1 and TRBJ2-7; a possible D gene is TRBD1 (6 bases). Germline CDR1 SGHRS, CDR2 YFSETQ. The V end was cut by 2 bases, the J end by 1 base, with 13 bases between. The CDR3 runs to 15 residues. DNA of the CDR3: TGCGCCAGCAGCTTTACGTGGGACAAGTCCTACGAGCAGTACTTC. It codes for CASSFTWDKSYEQYF.